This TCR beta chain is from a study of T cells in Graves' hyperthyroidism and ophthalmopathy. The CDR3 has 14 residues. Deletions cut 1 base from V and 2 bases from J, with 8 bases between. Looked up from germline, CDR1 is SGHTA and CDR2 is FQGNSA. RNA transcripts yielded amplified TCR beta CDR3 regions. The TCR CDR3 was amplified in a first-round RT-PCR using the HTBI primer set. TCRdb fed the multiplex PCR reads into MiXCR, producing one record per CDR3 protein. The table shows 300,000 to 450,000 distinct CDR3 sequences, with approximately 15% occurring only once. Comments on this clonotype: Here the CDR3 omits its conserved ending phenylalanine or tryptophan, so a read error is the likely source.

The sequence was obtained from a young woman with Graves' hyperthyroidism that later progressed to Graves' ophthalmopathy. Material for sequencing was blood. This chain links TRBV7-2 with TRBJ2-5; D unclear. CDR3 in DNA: TGTGCCAGCAGCTTAGGCTGGCGGCAAGAGACCCAGTACCTC. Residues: CASSLGWRQETQYL.